These 9 T cell receptor beta chains share one sample of origin, sequenced in a study of shared T cell receptors in the human thymus. Using immunoSEQ multiplex PCR, the repertoire was profiled, and TCRdb retains in-frame clones only, with some absent. The sample includes about 540,000 clones, roughly 74% of them seen just once. The same sample was also used in a study of human thymus T cells.

The sequenced material came from thymocytes. These TCRs come from a boy younger than two with a congenital heart defect.

This rearrangement joins TRBV19 to TRBJ1-5; 11 bases map to TRBD1. Trimming removed 11 bases from V and 5 bases from J; junction bases left unmatched: 8. CDR3 length equals 14 residues. The germline CDR1 and CDR2 sequences are LNHDA and SQIVND (reference sequence). CDR3 protein: CACSDRGPYQPQHF. In DNA form, the CDR3 reads TGTGCCTGCTCGGACAGGGGGCCTTATCAGCCCCAGCATTTT.

The rearrangement uses TRBV19 and TRBJ2-5; TRBD2 matches at 9 bases. V shed 6 bases, J shed 2 bases, and the junction held 7 bases outside the gene matches. This CDR3 spans 15 amino acids. Looked up from germline, CDR1 is LNHDA and CDR2 is SQIVND (reference sequence). CDR3: CASRITSGQQETQYF. CDR3 nucleotide sequence: TGTGCCAGTAGGATCACTAGCGGGCAACAAGAGACCCAGTACTTC.

The V call is TRBV30, the J call TRBJ1-5; D is uncertain. Germline V gives CDR1 GTSNPN, CDR2 SVGIG (reference sequence). The CDR3 spans 17 residues. The V end was cut by 0 bases, the J end by 0 bases, with 15 bases between. DNA for the CDR3: TGTGCCTGGAGTGTACTATCGGGGTTGACTAGCAATCAGCCCCAGCATTTT. Protein product: CAWSVLSGLTSNQPQHF.

The chain combines TRBV10-1 with TRBJ2-1, with D unclear. The CDR3 covers 17 residues. V was cut by 0 bases and J by 2 bases, with 14 bases left in between. The germline V gene has CDR1 WNHNN and CDR2 SYGVQD (reference sequence). CDR3 DNA: TGCGCCAGCAGTGAGTCTAGTGGTGGTCGCGCCTACAATGAGCAGTTCTTC. Amino acids: CASSESSGGRAYNEQFF.

This chain connects TRBV29-1 to TRBJ1-1; D gene ambiguous. The CDR3 is made up of 13 amino acids. Trimming removed 7 bases at V and 4 bases at J, with 16 bases between. Looked up from germline, CDR1 is SQVTM and CDR2 is ANQGSEA. The CDR3 DNA is TGCAGCGCTTCAGTCCTGGGGAGCACTGAAGCTTTCTTT. This sequence encodes CSASVLGSTEAFF.

The CDR3 is CASSPGAGPVAGELFF. DNA of the CDR3: TGCGCCAGCAGCCCCGGTGCGGGACCCGTAGCCGGGGAGCTGTTTTTT. This rearrangement joins TRBV5-1 to TRBJ2-2; tentatively, D is TRBD2 (6 bases). This CDR3 spans 16 amino acids. Germline-derived CDR1 and CDR2 are SGHRS and YFSETQ. The V and J ends lost 4 bases and 6 bases respectively, with 19 bases between them.

The genes are TRBV9 and TRBJ2-1; TRBD1 is a possible D gene (5 bases). Trimming cost V 1 base and J 0 bases, with 11 bases left between them. CDR3 length equals 16 residues. Looked up from germline, CDR1 is SGDLS and CDR2 is YYNGEE. CDR3 in DNA: TGTGCCAGCAGCGTAAACCAGGGCCCCTCCTACAATGAGCAGTTCTTC. Residues: CASSVNQGPSYNEQFF.

The chain uses TRBV27 and TRBJ2-3; the D gene is possibly TRBD1 (6 bases). This CDR3 spans 14 amino acids. Trimming stripped 6 bases from V and 7 bases from J, with 17 bases between. CDR1 is MNHEY, CDR2 SMNVEV, per germline (reference sequence). The CDR3 reads CASSLPRGSNTQYF. DNA for the CDR3: TGTGCCAGCAGCCTACCCAGGGGTAGTAATACGCAGTATTTT.

J is TRBJ2-3 and V is TRBV11-3; D ambiguous. V was cut by 5 bases and J by 2 bases, with 5 bases left in between. The V gene's germline CDR1 is SGHNT and CDR2 YENEEA. This CDR3 has 12 amino acids. In nucleotides, the CDR3 is TGTGCCAGCAGCCCCTTCACAGATACGCAGTATTTT. Its translation is CASSPFTDTQYF.